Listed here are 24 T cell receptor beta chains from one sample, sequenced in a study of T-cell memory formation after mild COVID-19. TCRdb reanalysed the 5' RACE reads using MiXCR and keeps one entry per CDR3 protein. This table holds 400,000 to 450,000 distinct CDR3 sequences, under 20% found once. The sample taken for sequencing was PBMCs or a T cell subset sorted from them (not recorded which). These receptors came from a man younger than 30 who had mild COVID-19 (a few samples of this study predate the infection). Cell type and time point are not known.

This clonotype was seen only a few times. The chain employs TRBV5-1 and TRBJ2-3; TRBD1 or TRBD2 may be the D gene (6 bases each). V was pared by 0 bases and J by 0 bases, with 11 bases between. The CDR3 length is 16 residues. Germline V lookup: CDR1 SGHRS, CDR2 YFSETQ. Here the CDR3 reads CASSLVGGLSTDTQYF. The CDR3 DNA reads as TGCGCCAGCAGCTTGGTTGGGGGGCTCAGCACAGATACGCAGTATTTT.

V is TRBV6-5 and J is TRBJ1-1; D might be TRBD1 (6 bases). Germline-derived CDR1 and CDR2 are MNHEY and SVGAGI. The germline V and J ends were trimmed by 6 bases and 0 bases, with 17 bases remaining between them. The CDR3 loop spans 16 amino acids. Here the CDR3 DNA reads TGTGCCAGCAGCCACGTCACCGGGGGCCTGAACACTGAAGCTTTCTTT. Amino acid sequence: CASSHVTGGLNTEAFF.

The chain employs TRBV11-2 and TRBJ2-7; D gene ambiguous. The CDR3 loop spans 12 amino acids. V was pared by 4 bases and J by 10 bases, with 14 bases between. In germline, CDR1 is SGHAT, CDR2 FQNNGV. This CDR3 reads CASSSTVAGQYF. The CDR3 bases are TGTGCCAGCAGCTCAACGGTGGCAGGACAGTACTTC.

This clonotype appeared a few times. This CDR3 reads CASNTRGGGPAGELFF. For the CDR3, the DNA is TGTGCCAGCAACACCCGAGGGGGGGGTCCCGCCGGGGAGCTGTTTTTT. The chain carries TRBV7-8 and TRBJ2-2, with D possibly matching TRBD2 (7 bases). Germline values: CDR1 SGHVS, CDR2 FQNEAQ. CDR3 length: 16 amino acids. Trimming removed 7 bases from V and 6 bases from J, with 21 bases in between.

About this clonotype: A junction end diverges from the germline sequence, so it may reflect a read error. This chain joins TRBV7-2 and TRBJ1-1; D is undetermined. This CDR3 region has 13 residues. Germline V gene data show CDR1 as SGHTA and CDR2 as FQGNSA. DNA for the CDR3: TGTGCCAGCAGCTTACCCAGCCTGTCTGAGGCTTTCTTT. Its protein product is CASSLPSLSEAFF. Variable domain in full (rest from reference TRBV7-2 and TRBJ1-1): GAGVSQSPSNKVTEKGKDVELRCDPISGHTALYWYRQSLGQGLEFLIYFQGNSAPDKSGLPSDRFSAERTGGSVSTLTIQRTQQEDSAVYLCASSLPSLSEAFFGQGTRLTVV.

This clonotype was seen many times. The CDR3 sequence is CASSLTLGLLATYEQYF. Written as DNA, the CDR3 is TGCGCCAGCAGCTTGACCTTGGGACTCCTAGCTACCTACGAGCAGTACTTC. The chain recombines TRBV5-1 with TRBJ2-7; D might be TRBD2 (6 bases). Trimming left V 1 base short and J 2 bases short, with 19 bases between. The CDR3 sequence is 17 residues long. CDR1 is SGHRS, CDR2 YFSETQ, per germline.

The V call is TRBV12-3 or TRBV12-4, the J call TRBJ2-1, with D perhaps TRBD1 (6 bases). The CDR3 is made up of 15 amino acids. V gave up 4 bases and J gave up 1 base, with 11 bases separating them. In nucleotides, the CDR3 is TGTGCCAGCAGTTCCAGGGGTAGGTCCTACAATGAGCAGTTCTTC. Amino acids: CASSSRGRSYNEQFF.

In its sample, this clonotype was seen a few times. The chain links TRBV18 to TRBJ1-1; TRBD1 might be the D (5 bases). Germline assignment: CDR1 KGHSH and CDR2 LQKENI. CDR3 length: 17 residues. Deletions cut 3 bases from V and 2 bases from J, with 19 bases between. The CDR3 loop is CASSPGGGGGVNTEAFF. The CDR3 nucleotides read TGTGCCAGCTCACCCGGGGGAGGTGGAGGAGTTAACACTGAAGCTTTCTTT.

The CDR3 sequence: CAIRAGGGEYNEQFF. The CDR3 nucleotides are TGTGCCATCAGGGCTGGCGGGGGGGAGTACAATGAGCAGTTCTTC. This chain joins TRBV10-3 and TRBJ2-1; TRBD2 matches 9 bases. Germline CDR1 ENHRY, CDR2 SYGVKD. V lost 6 bases to trimming and J lost 4 bases; unmatched junction nucleotides: 7. The length of the CDR3 is 15 residues.

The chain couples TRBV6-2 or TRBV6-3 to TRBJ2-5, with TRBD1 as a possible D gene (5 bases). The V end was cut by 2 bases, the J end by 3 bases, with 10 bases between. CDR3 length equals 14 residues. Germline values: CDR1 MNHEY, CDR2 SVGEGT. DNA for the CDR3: TGTGCCAGCAGTTACGAAGACAGAGAAGAGACCCAGTACTTC. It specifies CASSYEDREETQYF.

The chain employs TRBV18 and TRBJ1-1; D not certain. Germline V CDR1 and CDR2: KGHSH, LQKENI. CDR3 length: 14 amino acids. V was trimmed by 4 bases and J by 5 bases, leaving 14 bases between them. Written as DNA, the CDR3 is TGTGCCAGCTCACTACCTCCCCGGGCGACTGAAGCTTTCTTT. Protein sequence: CASSLPPRATEAFF.

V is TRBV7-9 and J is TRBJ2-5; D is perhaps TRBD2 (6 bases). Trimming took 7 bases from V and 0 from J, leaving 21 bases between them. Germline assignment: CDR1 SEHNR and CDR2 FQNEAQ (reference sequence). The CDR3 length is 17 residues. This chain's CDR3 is CASTPNRGSRYQETQYF. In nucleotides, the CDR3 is TGTGCCAGCACCCCGAATCGGGGGTCTAGGTACCAAGAGACCCAGTACTTC.

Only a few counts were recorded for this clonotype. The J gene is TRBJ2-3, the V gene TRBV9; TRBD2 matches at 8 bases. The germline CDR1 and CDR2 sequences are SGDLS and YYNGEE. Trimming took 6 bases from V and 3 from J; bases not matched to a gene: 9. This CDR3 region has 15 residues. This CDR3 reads CASNQRGTSTDTQYF. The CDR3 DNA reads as TGTGCCAGCAATCAGCGGGGGACGTCGACAGATACGCAGTATTTT.

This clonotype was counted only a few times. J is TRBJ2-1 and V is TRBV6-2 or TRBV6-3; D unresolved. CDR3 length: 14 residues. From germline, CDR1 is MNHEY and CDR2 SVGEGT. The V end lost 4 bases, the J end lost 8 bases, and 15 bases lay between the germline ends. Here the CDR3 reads CASSSLLVRDEQFF. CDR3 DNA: TGTGCCAGCAGTTCCCTCTTGGTCCGCGATGAGCAGTTCTTC.

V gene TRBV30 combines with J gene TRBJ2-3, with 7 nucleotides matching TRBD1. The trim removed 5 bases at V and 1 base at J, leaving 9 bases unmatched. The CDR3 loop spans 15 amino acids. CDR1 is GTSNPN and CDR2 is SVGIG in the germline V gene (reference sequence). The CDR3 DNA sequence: TGTGCCTGGGAGACAAGACAGGGTGGCACAGATACGCAGTATTTT. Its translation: CAWETRQGGTDTQYF.

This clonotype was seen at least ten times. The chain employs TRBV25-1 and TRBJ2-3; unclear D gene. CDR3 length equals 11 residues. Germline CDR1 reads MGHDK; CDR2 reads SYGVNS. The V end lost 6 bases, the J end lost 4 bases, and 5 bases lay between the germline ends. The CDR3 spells CASRVADTQYF. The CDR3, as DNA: TGTGCCAGCAGAGTAGCAGATACGCAGTATTTT.

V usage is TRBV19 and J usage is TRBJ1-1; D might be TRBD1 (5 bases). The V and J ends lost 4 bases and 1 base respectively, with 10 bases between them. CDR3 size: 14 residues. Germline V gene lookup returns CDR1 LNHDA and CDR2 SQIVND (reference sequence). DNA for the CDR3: TGTGCCAGTAGTACTCGGGACGGGAACACTGAAGCTTTCTTT. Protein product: CASSTRDGNTEAFF.

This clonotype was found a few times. This CDR3 reads CASSQEVYRGHNYGYTF. The CDR3 DNA reads TGCGCCAGCAGCCAAGAAGTTTACAGGGGGCATAACTATGGCTACACCTTC. J is TRBJ1-2 and V is TRBV4-3; TRBD1 matches 9 bases. Germline V gives CDR1 LGHNA, CDR2 YSLEER. The CDR3 is made up of 17 amino acids. V gave up 0 bases and J gave up 1 base; unmatched junction bases: 6.

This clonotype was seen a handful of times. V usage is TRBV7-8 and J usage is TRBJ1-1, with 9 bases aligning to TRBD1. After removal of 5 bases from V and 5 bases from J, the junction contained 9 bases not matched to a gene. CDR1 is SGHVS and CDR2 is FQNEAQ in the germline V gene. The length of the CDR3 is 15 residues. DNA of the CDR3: TGTGCCAGCAGCCTCAACAGGGGGCTGATTACTGAAGCTTTCTTT. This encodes CASSLNRGLITEAFF.

CDR3 nucleotides: TGTGCCAGCAGCCAGGGAATTCGACTGGCGGGGGGAGAGACCCAGTACTTC. Amino acid sequence: CASSQGIRLAGGETQYF. The chain has TRBV3-1 and TRBJ2-5; 8 bases align to TRBD2. CDR1 is LGHDT and CDR2 is YNNKEL in the germline V gene (reference sequence). This CDR3 region has 17 residues. Trimming removed 3 bases from V and 4 bases from J; junction bases left unmatched: 13.

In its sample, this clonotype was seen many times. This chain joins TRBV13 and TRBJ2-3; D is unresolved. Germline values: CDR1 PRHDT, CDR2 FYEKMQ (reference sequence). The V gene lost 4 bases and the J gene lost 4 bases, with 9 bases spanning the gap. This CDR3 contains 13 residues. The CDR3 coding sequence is TGTGCCAGCAGCTCGAGAACCCCAGATACGCAGTATTTT. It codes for CASSSRTPDTQYF.

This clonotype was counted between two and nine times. The CDR3 nucleotides are TGCGCCAGCAGCCCAATCTCTCGGGAGACCCAGTACTTC. The encoded protein is CASSPISRETQYF. The chain has TRBV4-1 and TRBJ2-5, with no clear D. Trimming took 4 bases from V and 5 from J, leaving 11 bases between them. The CDR3 length is 13 residues. Germline V gene lookup returns CDR1 MGHRA and CDR2 YSYEKL.

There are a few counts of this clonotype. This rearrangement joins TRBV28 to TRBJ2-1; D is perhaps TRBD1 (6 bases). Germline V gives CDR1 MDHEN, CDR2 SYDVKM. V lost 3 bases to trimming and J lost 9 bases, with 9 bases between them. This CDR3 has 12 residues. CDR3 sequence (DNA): TGTGCCAGCAGTTTCCAGGGGAGTGAGCAGTTCTTC. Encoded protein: CASSFQGSEQFF. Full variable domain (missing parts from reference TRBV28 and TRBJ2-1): DVKVTQSSRYLVKRTGEKVFLECVQDMDHENMFWYRQDPGLGLRLIYFSYDVKMKEKGDIPEGYSVSREKKERFSLILESASTNQTSMYLCASSFQGSEQFFGPGTRLTVL.

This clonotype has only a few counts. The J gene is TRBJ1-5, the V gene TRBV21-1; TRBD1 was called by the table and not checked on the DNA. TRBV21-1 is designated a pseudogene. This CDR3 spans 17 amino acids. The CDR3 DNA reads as TGTGCCAGCAGCAAAATCGGGGGCAGGTTCCGCAATCAGCCCCAGCATTTT. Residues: CASSKIGGRFRNQPQHF.